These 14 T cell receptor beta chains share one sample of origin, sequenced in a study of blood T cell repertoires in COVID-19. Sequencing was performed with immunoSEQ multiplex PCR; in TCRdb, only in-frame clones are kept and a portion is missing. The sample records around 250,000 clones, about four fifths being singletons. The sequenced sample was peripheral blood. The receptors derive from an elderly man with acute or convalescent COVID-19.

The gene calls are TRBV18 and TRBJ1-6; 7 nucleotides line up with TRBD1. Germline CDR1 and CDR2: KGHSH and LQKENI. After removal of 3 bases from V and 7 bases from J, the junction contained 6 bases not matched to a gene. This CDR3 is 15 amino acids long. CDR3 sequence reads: CASSPSGQQNSPLHF. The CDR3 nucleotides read TGTGCCAGCTCACCTTCGGGACAGCAGAATTCACCCCTCCACTTT.

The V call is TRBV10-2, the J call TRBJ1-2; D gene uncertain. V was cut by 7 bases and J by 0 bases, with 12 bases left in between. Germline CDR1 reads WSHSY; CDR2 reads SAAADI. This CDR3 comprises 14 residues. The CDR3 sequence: CASIPQPTNYGYTF. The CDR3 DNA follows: TGCGCCAGCATCCCACAGCCGACTAACTATGGCTACACCTTC.

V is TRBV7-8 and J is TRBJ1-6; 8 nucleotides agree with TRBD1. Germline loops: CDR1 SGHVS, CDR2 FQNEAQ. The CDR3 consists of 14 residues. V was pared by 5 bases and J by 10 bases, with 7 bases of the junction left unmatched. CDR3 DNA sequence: TGTGCCAGCAGCCCATGGACAGGGACGTCACCCCTCCACTTT. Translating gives CASSPWTGTSPLHF.

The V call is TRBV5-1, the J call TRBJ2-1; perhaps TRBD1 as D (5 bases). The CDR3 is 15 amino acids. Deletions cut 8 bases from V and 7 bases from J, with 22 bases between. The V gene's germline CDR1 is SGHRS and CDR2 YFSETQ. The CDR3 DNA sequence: TGCGCCAGTACCGGTGTGGGGCACGTTACGAATGAGCAGTTCTTC. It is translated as CASTGVGHVTNEQFF.

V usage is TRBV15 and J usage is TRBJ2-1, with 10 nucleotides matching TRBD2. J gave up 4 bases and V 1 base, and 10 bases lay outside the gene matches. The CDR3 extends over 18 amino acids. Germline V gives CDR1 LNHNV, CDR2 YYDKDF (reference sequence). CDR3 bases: TGTGCCACCAGCAGAGTAAGGAGGACTAGCGGAGTATACAATGAGCAGTTCTTC. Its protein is CATSRVRRTSGVYNEQFF.

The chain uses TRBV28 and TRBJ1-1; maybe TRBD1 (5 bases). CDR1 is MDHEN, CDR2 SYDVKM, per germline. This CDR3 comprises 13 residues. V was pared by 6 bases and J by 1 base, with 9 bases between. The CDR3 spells CASRLTGNTEAFF. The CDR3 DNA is TGTGCCAGCAGACTAACAGGGAACACTGAAGCTTTCTTT.

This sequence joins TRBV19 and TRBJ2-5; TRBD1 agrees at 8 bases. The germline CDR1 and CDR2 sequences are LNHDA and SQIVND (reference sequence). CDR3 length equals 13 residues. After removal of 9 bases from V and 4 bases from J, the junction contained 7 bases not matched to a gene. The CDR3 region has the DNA TGTGCCAGCAGCCGGGGACAGGTAGAGACCCAGTACTTC. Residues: CASSRGQVETQYF.

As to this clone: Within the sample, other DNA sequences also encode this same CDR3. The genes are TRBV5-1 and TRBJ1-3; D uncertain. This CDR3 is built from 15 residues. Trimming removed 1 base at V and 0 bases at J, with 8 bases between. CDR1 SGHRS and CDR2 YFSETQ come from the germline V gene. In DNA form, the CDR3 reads TGCGCCAGCAGCTTGAACGGTCACTCTGGAAACACCATATATTTT. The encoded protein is CASSLNGHSGNTIYF.

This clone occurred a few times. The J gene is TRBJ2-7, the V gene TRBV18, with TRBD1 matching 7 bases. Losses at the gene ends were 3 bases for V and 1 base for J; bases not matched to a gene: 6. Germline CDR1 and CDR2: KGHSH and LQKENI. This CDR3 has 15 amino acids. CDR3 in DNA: TGTGCCAGCTCACCCCGACAGGGTGGATCCTACGAGCAGTACTTC. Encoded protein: CASSPRQGGSYEQYF. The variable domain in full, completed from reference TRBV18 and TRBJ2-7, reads NAGVMQNPRHLVRRRGQEARLRCSPMKGHSHVYWYRQLPEEGLKFMVYLQKENIIDESGMPKERFSAEFPKEGPSILRIQQVVRGDSAAYFCASSPRQGGSYEQYFGPGTRLTVT.

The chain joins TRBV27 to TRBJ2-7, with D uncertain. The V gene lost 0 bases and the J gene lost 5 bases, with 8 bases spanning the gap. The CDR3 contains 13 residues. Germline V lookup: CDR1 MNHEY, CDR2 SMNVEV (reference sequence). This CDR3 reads CASSLSERHEQYF. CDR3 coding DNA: TGTGCCAGCAGTTTATCAGAGAGGCACGAGCAGTACTTC.

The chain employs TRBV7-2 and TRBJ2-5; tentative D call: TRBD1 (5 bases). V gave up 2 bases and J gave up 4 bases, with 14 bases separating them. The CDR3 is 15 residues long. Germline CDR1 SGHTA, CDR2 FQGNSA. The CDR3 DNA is TGTGCCAGCAGCTTAATAGTACTGGGGCTAGAGACCCAGTACTTC. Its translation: CASSLIVLGLETQYF.

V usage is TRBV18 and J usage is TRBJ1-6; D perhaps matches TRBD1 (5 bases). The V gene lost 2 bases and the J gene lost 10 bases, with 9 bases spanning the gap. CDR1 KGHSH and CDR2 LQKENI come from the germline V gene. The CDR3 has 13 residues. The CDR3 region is CASSPSRESPLHF. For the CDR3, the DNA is TGTGCCAGCTCACCAAGCAGGGAATCACCCCTCCACTTT.

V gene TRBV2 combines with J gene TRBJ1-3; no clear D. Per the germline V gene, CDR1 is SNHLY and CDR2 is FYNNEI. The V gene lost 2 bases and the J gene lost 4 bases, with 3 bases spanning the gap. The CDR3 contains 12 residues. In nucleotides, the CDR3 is TGTGCCAGCAGTGAACCGGGAAACACCATATATTTT. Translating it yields CASSEPGNTIYF.

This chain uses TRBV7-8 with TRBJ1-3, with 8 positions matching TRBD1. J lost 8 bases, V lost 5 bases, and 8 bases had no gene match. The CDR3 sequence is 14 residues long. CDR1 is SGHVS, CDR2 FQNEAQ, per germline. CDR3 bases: TGTGCCAGCAGCCCCACAGGGGGGATCCACACCATATATTTT. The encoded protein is CASSPTGGIHTIYF.